Shown below are 21 T cell receptor beta chains from a single sample sequenced in a study of cytomegalovirus exposure and HLA in healthy donors. The PCR was carried out with 60 Vbeta primers and 13 Jbeta primers. Produced via immunoSEQ multiplex PCR; TCRdb's table is partial and in-frame only. The table shows some 150,000 clones, with 75% to 90% occurring only once. Sample: PBMCs. These receptors originate from a woman aged 25 to 39 in good health and CMV-seronegative.

J is TRBJ2-2 and V is TRBV2, with D maybe TRBD2 (6 bases). Deletions cut 4 bases from V and 6 bases from J, with 15 bases between. Germline-derived CDR1 and CDR2 are SNHLY and FYNNEI. There are 15 residues in the CDR3. CDR3 DNA: TGTGCCAGCAGTGGGAGGAGGGGCTCAGCCGGGGAGCTGTTTTTT. Translating gives CASSGRRGSAGELFF.

The chain is built from TRBV6-1 and TRBJ2-5; perhaps TRBD1 as D (5 bases). The CDR3 runs 14 residues. Germline lookup yields CDR1 MNHNS and CDR2 SASEGT. The CDR3 region has the DNA TGTGCTACTGGATGGGCAGGGCTCGAAGAGACCCAGTACTTC. Translated: CATGWAGLEETQYF.

The V and J genes are TRBV6-6 and TRBJ2-7; tentatively, D is TRBD2 (5 bases). From germline, CDR1 is MNHNY and CDR2 SVGAGI (reference sequence). The V and J ends lost 0 bases and 4 bases respectively, with 13 bases between them. The CDR3 runs to 15 residues. This chain's CDR3 is CASSYSRDYPYEQYF. Written as DNA, the CDR3 is TGTGCCAGCAGTTACTCTAGAGACTATCCTTACGAGCAGTACTTC.

The rearrangement joins TRBV30 to TRBJ2-7, with 15 bases aligning to TRBD2. V lost 5 bases, J lost 6 bases, and 2 bases stayed unmatched. Germline-derived CDR1 and CDR2 are GTSNPN and SVGIG (reference sequence). This CDR3 comprises 13 residues. CDR3 sequence (DNA): TGTGCCTGGGCGGGACTAGCGGGAGGCGAGCAGTACTTC. It codes for CAWAGLAGGEQYF. Using reference TRBV30 and TRBJ2-7 for the parts outside the CDR3, the full variable domain is SQTIHQWPATLVQPVGSPLSLECTVEGTSNPNLYWYRQAAGRGLQLLFYSVGIGQISSEVPQNLSASRPQDRQFILSSKKLLLSDSGFYLCAWAGLAGGEQYFGPGTRLTVT.

The chain joins TRBV9 to TRBJ2-3; D unclear. The length of the CDR3 is 15 residues. V shed 4 bases and J shed 2 bases, with 14 bases lying between them. The germline CDR1 and CDR2 sequences are SGDLS and YYNGEE. The CDR3 sequence is CASSFRGLNTDTQYF. The CDR3 nucleotides read TGTGCCAGCAGCTTCAGAGGTTTAAACACAGATACGCAGTATTTT.

The CDR3 protein is CASSTNSLAGGSQYF. DNA of the CDR3: TGTGCCAGTAGTACCAATTCGCTAGCGGGGGGTTCCCAGTACTTC. The chain uses TRBV19 and TRBJ2-5; 11 bases map to TRBD2. The CDR3 has 15 amino acids. Germline assignment: CDR1 LNHDA and CDR2 SQIVND (reference sequence). The ends lost 4 bases at V and 9 bases at J; junction bases unmatched: 10. The complete variable domain, with remaining parts taken from reference TRBV19 and TRBJ2-5, reads DGGITQSPKYLFRKEGQNVTLSCEQNLNHDAMYWYRQDPGQGLRLIYYSQIVNDFQKGDIAEGYSVSREKKESFPLTVTSAQKNPTAFYLCASSTNSLAGGSQYFGPGTRLLVL.

J is TRBJ2-7 and V is TRBV14, with 7 bases matching TRBD1. The germline V gene encodes CDR1 SGHDN and CDR2 FVKESK. There are 15 residues in the CDR3. Trimming took 4 bases from V and 9 from J; bases not matched to a gene: 15. The CDR3 DNA follows: TGTGCCAGCAGCCCACAGGGGCCCAATCGGGGCGGGCAGTACTTC. Protein product: CASSPQGPNRGGQYF.

V gene TRBV25-1 combines with J gene TRBJ1-1; D is undetermined. CDR1 and CDR2 from the germline V gene are MGHDK and SYGVNS. This CDR3 is built from 13 residues. Deletions cut 5 bases from V and 4 bases from J, with 11 bases between. The CDR3 nucleotides read TGTGCCAGCAGTTATCGGGGTTCCACTGAAGCTTTCTTT. It specifies CASSYRGSTEAFF. Full variable domain (remainder filled in from reference TRBV25-1 and TRBJ1-1): EADIYQTPRYLVIGTGKKITLECSQTMGHDKMYWYQQDPGMELHLIHYSYGVNSTEKGDLSSESTVSRIRTEHFPLTLESARPSHTSQYLCASSYRGSTEAFFGQGTRLTVV.

Notes on this clone: The same CDR3 is also encoded by other DNA sequences in this sample. V usage is TRBV7-2 and J usage is TRBJ2-5; tentative D call: TRBD2 (6 bases). Looked up from germline, CDR1 is SGHTA and CDR2 is FQGNSA. The length of the CDR3 is 14 residues. V lost 1 base and J 4 bases, leaving 10 bases between the germline ends. The CDR3 DNA reads TGTGCCAGCAGCTTAGGAGGAGGGGCAGAGACCCAGTACTTC. This sequence encodes CASSLGGGAETQYF.

V is TRBV5-4 and J is TRBJ2-3; D gene uncertain. V lost 1 base to trimming and J lost 2 bases, with 5 bases between them. CDR1 and CDR2 from the germline V gene are SGHNT and YYREEE (reference sequence). CDR3 length: 13 amino acids. As DNA, the CDR3 is TGTGCCAGCAGCTTGCATTCCACAGATACGCAGTATTTT. Encoded protein: CASSLHSTDTQYF.

For the CDR3, the DNA is TGTGCCTGGAGATCGAGGGAGGAGATTTATGGAAACACCATATATTTT. This encodes CAWRSREEIYGNTIYF. V usage is TRBV30 and J usage is TRBJ1-3, with D hard to call. V dropped 3 bases and J dropped 3 bases, with 18 bases sitting between them. The V gene's germline CDR1 is GTSNPN and CDR2 SVGIG (reference sequence). This CDR3 has 16 amino acids.

The chain employs TRBV5-1 and TRBJ1-1; 8 bases are shared with TRBD1. Germline trimming cut 4 bases from V and 1 base from J; bases unmatched to any gene: 9. The germline CDR1 and CDR2 sequences are SGHRS and YFSETQ. There are 16 residues in the CDR3. CDR3 residues: CASSRSGDRGNTEAFF. The CDR3 coding sequence is TGCGCCAGCAGCCGCTCGGGCGACAGGGGGAACACTGAAGCTTTCTTT.

The rearrangement links TRBV18 to TRBJ1-1, with D perhaps TRBD1 (5 bases). Germline V lookup: CDR1 KGHSH, CDR2 LQKENI. The CDR3 sequence is 14 residues long. Trimming removed 1 base from V and 9 bases from J, with 15 bases in between. DNA of the CDR3: TGTGCCAGCTCACCACTCTCCAGGGCGGCCAAAGCTTTCTTT. It encodes CASSPLSRAAKAFF.

The genes are TRBV5-1 and TRBJ1-1, with 7 positions matching TRBD1. CDR1 and CDR2 from the germline V gene are SGHRS and YFSETQ. The CDR3 loop spans 15 amino acids. V was clipped by 2 bases and J by 1 base; unmatched bases: 5. CDR3 bases: TGCGCCAGCAGCTTTTCGGGACAGAAGAACACTGAAGCTTTCTTT. Encoded protein: CASSFSGQKNTEAFF.

The gene calls are TRBV6-6 and TRBJ1-6, with D unresolved. With 4 bases removed from V and 8 bases from J, the gap between germline ends came to 12 bases. The CDR3 length is 14 residues. Germline values: CDR1 MNHNY, CDR2 SVGAGI (reference sequence). CDR3 DNA sequence: TGTGCCAGCAGTTCCGACATATTCTATTCACCCCTCCACTTT. Translation: CASSSDIFYSPLHF.

The sample holds one count of this clone. This chain uses TRBV7-9 with TRBJ1-1; no reliable D call. The CDR3 sequence is 13 residues long. Trimming pared 4 bases from V and 6 bases from J, leaving 12 bases between. Germline CDR1 and CDR2: SEHNR and FQNEAQ (reference sequence). The CDR3 region is CASSYLGGSEAFF. CDR3 DNA: TGTGCCAGCAGCTACCTAGGAGGTTCTGAAGCTTTCTTT.

The genes are TRBV5-4 and TRBJ1-4; 11 bases align to TRBD1. This CDR3 comprises 15 residues. V was clipped by 0 bases and J by 7 bases; unmatched bases: 2. CDR1 is SGHNT, CDR2 YYREEE, per germline (reference sequence). The CDR3 sequence: CASSLGGTGGEKLFF. As DNA, the CDR3 is TGTGCCAGCAGCTTGGGAGGGACAGGGGGTGAAAAACTGTTTTTT.

This clone turned up a few times. The chain has TRBV5-4 and TRBJ1-1; no clear D. This CDR3 has 13 amino acids. The germline V and J ends were trimmed by 1 base and 0 bases, with 4 bases remaining between them. Germline assignment: CDR1 SGHNT and CDR2 YYREEE (reference sequence). Written as DNA, the CDR3 is TGTGCCAGCAGCTTGACAGTGAACACTGAAGCTTTCTTT. This encodes CASSLTVNTEAFF.

V is TRBV19 and J is TRBJ1-5, with 8 positions matching TRBD1. Germline V gene sequence: CDR1 LNHDA, CDR2 SQIVND (reference sequence). The CDR3 covers 14 residues. V gave up 4 bases and J gave up 7 bases; unmatched junction bases: 6. CDR3: CASSTQGAGQPQHF. CDR3 sequence (DNA): TGTGCCAGTAGTACCCAGGGGGCGGGACAGCCCCAGCATTTT.

The chain carries TRBV27 and TRBJ2-7, with no clear D. Deletions cut 2 bases from V and 7 bases from J, with 9 bases between. CDR1 and CDR2 from the germline V gene are MNHEY and SMNVEV (reference sequence). The CDR3 consists of 12 residues. CDR3 coding DNA: TGTGCCAGCAGTTTACTCCACGGGGAGCAGTACTTC. It codes for CASSLLHGEQYF.

CDR3 DNA: TGTGCCAGTCGTTCCGCAGCAGATACGCAGTATTTT. This encodes CASRSAADTQYF. The V and J genes are TRBV19 and TRBJ2-3; D unresolved. The CDR3 sequence is 12 residues long. With 8 bases removed from V and 4 bases from J, the gap between germline ends came to 10 bases. Looked up from germline, CDR1 is LNHDA and CDR2 is SQIVND (reference sequence).